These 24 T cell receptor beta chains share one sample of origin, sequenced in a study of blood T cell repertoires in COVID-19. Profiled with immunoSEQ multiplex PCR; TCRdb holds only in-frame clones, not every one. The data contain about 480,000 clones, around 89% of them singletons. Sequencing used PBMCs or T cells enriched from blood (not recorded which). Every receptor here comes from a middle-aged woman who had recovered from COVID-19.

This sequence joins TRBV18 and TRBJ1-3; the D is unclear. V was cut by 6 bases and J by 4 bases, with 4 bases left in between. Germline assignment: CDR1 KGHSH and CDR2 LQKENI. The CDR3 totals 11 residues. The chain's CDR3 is CASSSGNTIYF. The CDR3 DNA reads TGTGCCAGCTCGTCAGGAAACACCATATATTTT.

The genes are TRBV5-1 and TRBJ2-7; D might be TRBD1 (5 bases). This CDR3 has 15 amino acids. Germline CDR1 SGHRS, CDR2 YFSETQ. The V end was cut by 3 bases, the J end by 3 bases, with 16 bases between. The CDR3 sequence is CASSSGVGAGYEQYF. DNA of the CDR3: TGCGCCAGCAGCTCCGGAGTAGGGGCTGGCTACGAGCAGTACTTC.

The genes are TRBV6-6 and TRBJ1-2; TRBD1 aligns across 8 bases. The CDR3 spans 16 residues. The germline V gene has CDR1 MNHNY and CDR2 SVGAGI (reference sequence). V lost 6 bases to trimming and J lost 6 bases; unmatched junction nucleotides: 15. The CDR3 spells CASRSGGAWSPNGYTF. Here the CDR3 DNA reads TGTGCCAGCAGATCAGGGGGCGCGTGGTCACCAAATGGCTACACCTTC.

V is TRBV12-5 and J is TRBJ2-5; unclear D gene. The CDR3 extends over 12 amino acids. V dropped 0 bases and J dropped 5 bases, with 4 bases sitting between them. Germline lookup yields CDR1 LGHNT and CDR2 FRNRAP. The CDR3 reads CASGLVEETQYF. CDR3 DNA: TGTGCTAGTGGTTTGGTTGAGGAGACCCAGTACTTC.

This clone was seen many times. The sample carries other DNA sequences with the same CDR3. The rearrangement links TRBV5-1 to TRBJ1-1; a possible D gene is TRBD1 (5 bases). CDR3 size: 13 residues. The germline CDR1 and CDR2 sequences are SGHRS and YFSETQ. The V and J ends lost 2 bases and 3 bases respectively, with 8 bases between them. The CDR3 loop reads CASSLKQDTEAFF. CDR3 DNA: TGCGCCAGCAGCTTAAAACAGGACACTGAAGCTTTCTTT. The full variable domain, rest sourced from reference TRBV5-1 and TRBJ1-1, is KAGVTQTPRYLIKTRGQQVTLSCSPISGHRSVSWYQQTPGQGLQFLFEYFSETQRNKGNFPGRFSGRQFSNSRSEMNVSTLELGDSALYLCASSLKQDTEAFFGQGTRLTVV.

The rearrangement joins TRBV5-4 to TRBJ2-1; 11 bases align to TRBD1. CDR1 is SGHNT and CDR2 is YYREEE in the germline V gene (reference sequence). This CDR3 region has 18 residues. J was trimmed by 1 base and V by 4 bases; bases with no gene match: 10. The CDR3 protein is CASSAGTGGFGSYNEQFF. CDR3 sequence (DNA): TGTGCCAGCAGCGCCGGGACAGGGGGTTTCGGATCCTACAATGAGCAGTTCTTC.

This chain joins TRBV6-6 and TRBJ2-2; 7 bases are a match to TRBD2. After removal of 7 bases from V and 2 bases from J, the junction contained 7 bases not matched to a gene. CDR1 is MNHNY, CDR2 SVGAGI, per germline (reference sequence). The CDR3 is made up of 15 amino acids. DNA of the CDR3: TGTGCCAGCACTATACCGGGACTAAACACCGGGGAGCTGTTTTTT. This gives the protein CASTIPGLNTGELFF.

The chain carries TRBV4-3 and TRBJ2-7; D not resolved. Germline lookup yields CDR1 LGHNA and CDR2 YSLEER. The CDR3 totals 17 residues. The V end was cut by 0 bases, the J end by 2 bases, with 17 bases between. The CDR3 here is CASSQDPRVENPYEQYF. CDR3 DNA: TGCGCCAGCAGCCAAGATCCCCGGGTAGAAAACCCCTACGAGCAGTACTTC.

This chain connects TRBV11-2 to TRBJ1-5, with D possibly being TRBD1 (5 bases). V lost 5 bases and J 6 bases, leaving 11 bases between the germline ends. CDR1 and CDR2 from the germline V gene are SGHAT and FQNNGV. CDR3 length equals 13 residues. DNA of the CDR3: TGTGCCAGCAGCCCAGGGTTGGCTCAGCCCCAGCATTTT. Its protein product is CASSPGLAQPQHF.

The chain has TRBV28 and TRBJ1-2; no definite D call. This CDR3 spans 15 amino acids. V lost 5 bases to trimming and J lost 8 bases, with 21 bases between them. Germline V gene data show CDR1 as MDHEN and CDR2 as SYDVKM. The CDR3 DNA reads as TGTGCCAGCAGTCTCCCCGGGAGCTCACCGTGGGGCTACACCTTC. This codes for CASSLPGSSPWGYTF.

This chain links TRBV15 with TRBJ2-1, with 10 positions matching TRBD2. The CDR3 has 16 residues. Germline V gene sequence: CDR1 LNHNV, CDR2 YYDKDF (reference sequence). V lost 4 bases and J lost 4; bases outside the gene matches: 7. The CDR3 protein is CATSKRSGRGYNEQFF. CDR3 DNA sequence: TGTGCCACCAGCAAAAGAAGCGGGAGGGGATACAATGAGCAGTTCTTC.

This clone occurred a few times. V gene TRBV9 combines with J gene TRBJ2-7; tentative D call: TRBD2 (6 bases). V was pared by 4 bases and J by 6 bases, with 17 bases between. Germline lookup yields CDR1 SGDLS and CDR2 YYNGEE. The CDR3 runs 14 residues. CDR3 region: CASSPWDSPSEQYF. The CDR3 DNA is TGTGCCAGCAGCCCCTGGGACTCCCCCTCCGAGCAGTACTTC.

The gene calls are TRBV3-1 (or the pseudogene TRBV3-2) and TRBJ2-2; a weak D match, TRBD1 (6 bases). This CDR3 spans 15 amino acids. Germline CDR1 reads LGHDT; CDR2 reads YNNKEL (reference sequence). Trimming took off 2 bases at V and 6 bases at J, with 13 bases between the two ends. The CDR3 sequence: CASSQLTGSAGELFF. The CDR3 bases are TGTGCCAGCAGCCAACTAACAGGGTCCGCCGGGGAGCTGTTTTTT.

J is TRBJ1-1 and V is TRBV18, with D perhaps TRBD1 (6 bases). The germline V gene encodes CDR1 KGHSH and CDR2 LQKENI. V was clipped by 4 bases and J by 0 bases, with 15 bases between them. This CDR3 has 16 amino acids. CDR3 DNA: TGTGCCAGCTCACGGGGGCAAACGGCGGTGAACACTGAAGCTTTCTTT. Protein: CASSRGQTAVNTEAFF.

The CDR3 reads CASSSKGQGAGELFF. For the CDR3, the DNA is TGTGCCAGCAGTTCGAAGGGACAGGGGGCCGGGGAGCTGTTTTTT. The chain recombines TRBV27 with TRBJ2-2; 11 positions match TRBD1. The CDR3 loop spans 15 amino acids. Germline V gives CDR1 MNHEY, CDR2 SMNVEV (reference sequence). Trimming removed 4 bases from V and 6 bases from J; junction bases left unmatched: 4.

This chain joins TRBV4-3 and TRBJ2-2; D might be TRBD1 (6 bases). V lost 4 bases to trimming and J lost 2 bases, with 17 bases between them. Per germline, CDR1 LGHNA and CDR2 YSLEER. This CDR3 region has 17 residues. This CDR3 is CASSPVYPRGNTGELFF. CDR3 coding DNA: TGCGCCAGCAGCCCGGTGTACCCCAGGGGAAACACCGGGGAGCTGTTTTTT.

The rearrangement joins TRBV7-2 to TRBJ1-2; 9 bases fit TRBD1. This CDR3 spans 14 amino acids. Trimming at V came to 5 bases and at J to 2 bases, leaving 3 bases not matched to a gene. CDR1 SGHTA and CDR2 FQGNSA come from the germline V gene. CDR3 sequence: CASSVGTGNYGYTF. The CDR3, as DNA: TGTGCCAGCAGCGTCGGGACAGGGAACTATGGCTACACCTTC.

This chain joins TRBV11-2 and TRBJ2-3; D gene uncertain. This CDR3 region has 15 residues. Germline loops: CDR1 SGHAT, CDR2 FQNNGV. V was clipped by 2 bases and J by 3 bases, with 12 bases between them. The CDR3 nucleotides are TGTGCCAGCAGCTTAAACTCCGGTTGGACAGATACGCAGTATTTT. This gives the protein CASSLNSGWTDTQYF. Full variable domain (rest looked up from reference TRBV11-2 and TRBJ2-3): EAGVAQSPRYKIIEKRQSVAFWCNPISGHATLYWYQQILGQGPKLLIQFQNNGVVDDSQLPKDRFSAERLKGVDSTLKIQPAKLEDSAVYLCASSLNSGWTDTQYFGPGTRLTVL.

In nucleotides, the CDR3 is TGTGCCACCAGTGACCCTGGGACTAGTATCACAGATACGCAGTATTTT. This codes for CATSDPGTSITDTQYF. The V and J genes are TRBV24-1 and TRBJ2-3, with TRBD2 matching 8 bases. After removal of 4 bases from V and 2 bases from J, the junction contained 7 bases not matched to a gene. Per the germline V gene, CDR1 is KGHDR and CDR2 is SFDVKD. This CDR3 is 16 amino acids long.

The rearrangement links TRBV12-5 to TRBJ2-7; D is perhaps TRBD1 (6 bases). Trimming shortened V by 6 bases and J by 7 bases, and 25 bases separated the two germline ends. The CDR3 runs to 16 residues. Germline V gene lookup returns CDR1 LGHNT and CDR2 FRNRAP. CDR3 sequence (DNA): TGTGCTAGTGGCCTACAGGGCGGGCCGAATTCCTTTGAGCAGTACTTC. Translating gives CASGLQGGPNSFEQYF.

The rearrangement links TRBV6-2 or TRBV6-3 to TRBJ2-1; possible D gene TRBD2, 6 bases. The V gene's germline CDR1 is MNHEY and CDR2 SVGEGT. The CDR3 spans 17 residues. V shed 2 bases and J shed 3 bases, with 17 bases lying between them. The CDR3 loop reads CASSYVSGSPNYNEQFF. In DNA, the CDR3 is TGTGCCAGCAGTTACGTTTCCGGGAGCCCAAACTACAATGAGCAGTTCTTC.

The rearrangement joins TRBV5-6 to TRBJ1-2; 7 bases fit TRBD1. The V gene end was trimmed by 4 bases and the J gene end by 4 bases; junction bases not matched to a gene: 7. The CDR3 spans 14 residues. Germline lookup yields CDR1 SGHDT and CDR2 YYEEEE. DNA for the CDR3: TGTGCCAGCAGCCCGGCCGGGGACAGCTATGGCTACACCTTC. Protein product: CASSPAGDSYGYTF.

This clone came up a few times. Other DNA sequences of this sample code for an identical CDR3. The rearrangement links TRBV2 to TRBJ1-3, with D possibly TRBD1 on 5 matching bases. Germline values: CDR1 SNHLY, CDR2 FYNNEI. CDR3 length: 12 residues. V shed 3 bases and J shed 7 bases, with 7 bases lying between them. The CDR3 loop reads CASSDRGNTIYF. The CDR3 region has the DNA TGTGCCAGCAGTGACCGGGGGAACACCATATATTTT.

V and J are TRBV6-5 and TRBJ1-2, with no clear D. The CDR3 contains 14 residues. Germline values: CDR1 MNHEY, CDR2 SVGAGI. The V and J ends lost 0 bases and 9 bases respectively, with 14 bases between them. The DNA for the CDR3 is TGTGCCAGCAGTTACTCAGGGAGAGGCCGTAGCTACACCTTC. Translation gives CASSYSGRGRSYTF.